A single T cell receptor (beta chain) is shown here with its context. The data were produced by immunoSEQ multiplex PCR, yet TCRdb's version contains in-frame clones alone and is incomplete. The data contain 130,000 or so clones, 82% of them singletons. The data are from a study of blood T cell repertoires in COVID-19. V was shortened by 1 base and J by 0 bases, with 6 bases between the two germline ends. CDR3 size: 14 residues. Germline values: CDR1 SGHTA, CDR2 FQGNSA. Sample: peripheral blood. The receptor's source is a woman aged 70-85 years with acute or convalescent COVID-19. J is TRBJ2-5 and V is TRBV7-2; D might be TRBD2 (6 bases). CDR3 DNA sequence: TGTGCCAGCAGCTTAGTAGCGGACCAAGAGACCCAGTACTTC. Translated, it gives CASSLVADQETQYF.